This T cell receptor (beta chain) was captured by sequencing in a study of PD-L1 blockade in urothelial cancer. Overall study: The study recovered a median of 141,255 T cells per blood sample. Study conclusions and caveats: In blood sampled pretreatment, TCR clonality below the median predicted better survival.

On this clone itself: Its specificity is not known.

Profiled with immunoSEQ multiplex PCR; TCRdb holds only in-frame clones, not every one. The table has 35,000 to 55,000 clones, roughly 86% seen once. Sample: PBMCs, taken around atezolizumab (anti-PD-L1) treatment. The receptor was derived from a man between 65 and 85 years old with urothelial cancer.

The CDR3 DNA reads TGTGCCAGCAGGTCCCCTCCGGGAGATACGCAGTATTTT. Residues: CASRSPPGDTQYF. This chain links TRBV6-1 with TRBJ2-3, with D unresolved. This CDR3 is built from 13 residues. Germline CDR1 and CDR2: MNHNS and SASEGT. With 6 bases removed from V and 5 bases from J, the gap between germline ends came to 12 bases.